This TCR beta chain was sequenced in a study of blood T cell repertoires in COVID-19. For the study at large: Researchers got acute and convalescent COVID-19 samples from the United States, Italy and Spain. The analysed material was cDNA or gDNA that came from T cells, B-cell-depleted T cells, or PBMCs.

In the original processing: Amplification of reference gene primers provided the estimated nucleated cell counts. Generated by immunoSEQ multiplex PCR, the TCRdb table keeps only in-frame clones and is missing some. V, J and clone size are those of that table, while D and trimming were read from the DNA. There are fewer than 95,000 clones in the sample; more than 70% occur only once, and about an eighth lies in the top ten. The CDR3 length is 16 residues. Deletions cut 3 bases from V and 5 bases from J, with 19 bases between. Germline V gene sequence: CDR1 DFQATT, CDR2 SNEGSKA (reference sequence). The chain employs TRBV20-1 and TRBJ2-2; D unclear. The sequencing input was peripheral blood. This receptor was identified in a woman older than 75 with acute or convalescent COVID-19. CDR3 sequence (DNA): TGCAGTGCTAGTACCGCTAGGAGCGCGTCAACCGGGGAGCTGTTTTTT. Amino acids: CSASTARSASTGELFF.